Shown below are 19 T cell receptor beta chains from a single sample sequenced in a study of T cell repertoires in cytomegalovirus infection (dated by TCRdb to between 2017 and 2020). The sequencing machine was an Illumina HiSeq 1500. TCRdb redid the processing of the public reads, applying fastp at Q25 and MiXCR, and retained in-frame beta chains. For every CDR3 protein sequence, its rows merge into one entry that carries the most common genes and DNA. A total of 250,000 to 300,000 distinct CDR3 sequences appear in this sample, roughly a quarter of them only once. The ten largest clones capture 14% of the sample. The source material was PBMCs. These receptor sequences come from a human donor in good health (CMV status not recorded). Some clones in this sample may be carry-over from other donors' samples.

This clonotype has ten or more counts. This rearrangement joins TRBV7-2 to TRBJ2-3; D gene unclear. Germline CDR1 reads SGHTA; CDR2 reads FQGNSA. The ends were cut back, 5 bases at V and 2 bases at J, with 14 bases in the middle. This CDR3 is built from 15 residues. DNA of the CDR3: TGTGCCAGCAGCCCCATTACACTCTACACAGATACGCAGTATTTT. Protein: CASSPITLYTDTQYF.

This clonotype was picked up a small number of times. The V and J genes are TRBV20-1 and TRBJ2-3; TRBD2 aligns across 10 bases. V was pared by 7 bases and J by 8 bases, with 15 bases of the junction left unmatched. The CDR3 runs 15 residues. Germline V gene sequence: CDR1 DFQATT, CDR2 SNEGSKA (reference sequence). This chain's CDR3 is CSGTTSGRFPGTQYF. The CDR3 DNA is TGCAGTGGGACGACTAGCGGGCGCTTTCCGGGTACGCAGTATTTT.

The chain links TRBV24-1 to TRBJ1-1, with D maybe TRBD1 (5 bases). Trimming took 3 bases from V and 6 from J, leaving 13 bases between them. The V gene's germline CDR1 is KGHDR and CDR2 SFDVKD. The CDR3 sequence is 14 residues long. The chain's CDR3 is CATSDPAGTAEAFF. The DNA of the CDR3 is TGTGCCACCAGTGATCCCGCGGGGACGGCTGAAGCTTTCTTT.

This chain links TRBV29-1 with TRBJ2-2, with D perhaps matching TRBD2 (5 bases). The CDR3 is made up of 13 amino acids. Trimming left V 4 bases short and J 5 bases short, with 11 bases between. Germline V CDR1 and CDR2: SQVTM, ANQGSEA. The CDR3 spells CSVVRAVTGELFF. DNA for the CDR3: TGCAGCGTTGTGAGGGCCGTTACCGGGGAGCTGTTTTTT.

V is TRBV20-1 and J is TRBJ2-7, with 9 bases that match TRBD1. The germline gives CDR1 DFQATT, CDR2 SNEGSKA (reference sequence). The V segment lost 4 bases and the J segment 6 bases; nucleotides outside the gene matches: 1. This CDR3 region has 11 residues. In DNA form, the CDR3 reads TGCAGTGCTACGGACAGGGGCGAGCAGTACTTC. Its protein is CSATDRGEQYF.

V gene TRBV6-2 or TRBV6-3 combines with J gene TRBJ1-5; 8 bases line up with TRBD1. The germline gives CDR1 MNHEY, CDR2 SVGEGT. V was pared by 2 bases and J by 4 bases, with 1 base of the junction left unmatched. The CDR3 is 14 residues long. The CDR3 protein is CASSYRDRNQPQHF. The CDR3 DNA reads as TGTGCCAGCAGTTACCGGGACAGGAATCAGCCCCAGCATTTT.

The chain couples TRBV11-2 to TRBJ1-1; 9 nucleotides line up with TRBD1. CDR1 SGHAT and CDR2 FQNNGV come from the germline V gene. V lost 7 bases and J lost 5; bases outside the gene matches: 11. The CDR3 consists of 15 residues. CDR3 sequence: CASTRLTGGRTEAFF. CDR3 in DNA: TGTGCCAGCACCCGTTTAACAGGGGGCCGGACTGAAGCTTTCTTT.

V and J are TRBV29-1 and TRBJ2-7, with 8 bases fitting TRBD1. V shed 7 bases and J 2 bases; nucleotides not matched to a gene: 4. The V gene's germline CDR1 is SQVTM and CDR2 ANQGSEA. CDR3 length: 12 residues. CDR3 residues: CSGRQGPYEQYF. CDR3 bases: TGCAGCGGCCGACAGGGGCCCTACGAGCAGTACTTC.

The chain joins TRBV3-1 to TRBJ1-1; 7 positions match TRBD1. This CDR3 is 13 amino acids long. V lost 4 bases to trimming and J lost 5 bases; unmatched junction nucleotides: 4. Germline assignment: CDR1 LGHDT and CDR2 YNNKEL (reference sequence). For the CDR3, the DNA is TGTGCCAGCAGCCGACTACAGGGGACTGAAGCTTTCTTT. This gives the protein CASSRLQGTEAFF.

In this sample, this clonotype turned up many times. This sequence joins TRBV15 and TRBJ1-5; no definite D call. The V gene lost 0 bases and the J gene lost 6 bases, with 18 bases spanning the gap. Germline V gene sequence: CDR1 LNHNV, CDR2 YYDKDF (reference sequence). The CDR3 covers 17 residues. As DNA, the CDR3 is TGTGCCACCAGCAGAGAGGAAGGTAGTCGGGTAGTTCAGCCCCAGCATTTT. It yields the protein CATSREEGSRVVQPQHF.

A word on this clonotype: A much larger clone is a single base away; this may be a read error. The genes are TRBV11-3 and TRBJ2-1; D assignment may be TRBD1 or TRBD2 (5 bases each). The CDR3 loop spans 15 amino acids. Germline V gives CDR1 SGHNT, CDR2 YENEEA. The V end was cut by 5 bases, the J end by 8 bases, with 19 bases between. Here the CDR3 reads CASSPRDRDVDEQFF. CDR3 coding DNA: TGTGCCAGCAGCCCACGGGACCGGGACGTGGATGAGCAGTTCTTC.

This rearrangement joins TRBV20-1 to TRBJ1-5, with 8 bases fitting TRBD1. The CDR3 is made up of 13 amino acids. With V trimmed by 6 bases and J by 4 bases, 5 bases remained unmatched. CDR1 DFQATT and CDR2 SNEGSKA come from the germline V gene (reference sequence). The CDR3 is CSAGTGGNQPQHF. CDR3 coding DNA: TGCAGTGCAGGGACAGGAGGAAATCAGCCCCAGCATTTT.

This clonotype was counted between two and nine times. The chain recombines TRBV28 with TRBJ1-1; D not resolved. Germline V gene lookup returns CDR1 MDHEN and CDR2 SYDVKM. The CDR3 is 13 amino acids. V lost 6 bases and J 0 bases, leaving 8 bases between the germline ends. The CDR3: CASRGQLNTEAFF. Here the CDR3 DNA reads TGTGCCAGCAGGGGTCAATTGAACACTGAAGCTTTCTTT.

This clonotype was seen at least ten times. The chain has TRBV28 and TRBJ2-3; 10 nucleotides agree with TRBD1. V trimming: 3 bases; J trimming: 1 base; junction bases outside the gene matches: 10. Germline V CDR1 and CDR2: MDHEN, SYDVKM. This CDR3 is built from 18 residues. The CDR3 DNA sequence: TGTGCCAGCAGTTTCCCCCCAGGACAGGGGGGAGGCACAGATACGCAGTATTTT. Translated: CASSFPPGQGGGTDTQYF.

The CDR3 is CAISPGTTNGYTF. The CDR3 DNA sequence: TGTGCCATCAGCCCTGGGACAACCAATGGCTACACCTTC. The chain has TRBV10-3 and TRBJ1-2, with a possible D match to TRBD1 (6 bases). V was cut by 6 bases and J by 6 bases, with 14 bases left in between. Germline V gene data show CDR1 as ENHRY and CDR2 as SYGVKD. The CDR3 runs 13 residues.

The sample holds many counts of this clonotype. The CDR3 DNA reads TGTGCCAGCAGCTTAGTAGGGGAGCGGTATTTT. Translating gives CASSLVGERYF. J is TRBJ2-3 and V is TRBV7-2; D possibly matches TRBD1 or TRBD2 (5 bases each). The CDR3 extends over 11 amino acids. V gave up 1 base and J gave up 14 bases, with 10 bases separating them. CDR1 is SGHTA and CDR2 is FQGNSA in the germline V gene.

In this sample, this clonotype turned up a few times. The V call is TRBV6-2 or TRBV6-3, the J call TRBJ2-2; D possibly corresponds to TRBD2 (6 bases). Germline V gene sequence: CDR1 MNHEY, CDR2 SVGEGT. The CDR3 covers 16 residues. V was shortened by 0 bases and J by 6 bases, with 14 bases between the two germline ends. The CDR3 region is CASSYSKGLGAGELFF. CDR3 DNA sequence: TGTGCCAGCAGTTACTCGAAGGGACTCGGGGCCGGGGAGCTGTTTTTT.

This clonotype was counted a few times. V gene TRBV5-4 combines with J gene TRBJ2-2, with D unresolved. Trimming pared 0 bases from V and 1 base from J, leaving 7 bases between. Germline V CDR1 and CDR2: SGHNT, YYREEE (reference sequence). The CDR3 is 15 amino acids. CDR3 loop: CASSLDPGNTGELFF. The CDR3 region has the DNA TGTGCCAGCAGCTTGGATCCGGGGAACACCGGGGAGCTGTTTTTT.

This clonotype appeared many times. The chain combines TRBV28 with TRBJ2-5; TRBD1 agrees at 9 bases. The CDR3 contains 15 residues. Trimming cost V 2 bases and J 4 bases; bases outside gene matches: 5. Germline loops: CDR1 MDHEN, CDR2 SYDVKM. CDR3 in amino acids: CASSLPTGGGETQYF. CDR3 sequence (DNA): TGTGCCAGCAGTTTACCGACAGGGGGTGGAGAGACCCAGTACTTC.